The T cell receptor beta chain described here comes from a study of OX40 agonist ivuxolimab in advanced cancers. The overall study: Participants averaged 60 years of age (range about 23 to 80) and were around 83% male. Overall study results and limits: Blood T cells, both CD4+ and CD8+, expanded clonally by week 6 at 0.1 to 3.0 mg/kg. CD8+ T cells were the subset that, on average, had more expanded clones than CD4+. Those patients achieving a partial response at 0.1-3.0 mg/kg showed among the lowest clonal expansion.

In the case of this clone: Its antigen is undetermined.

Only in-frame clones appear in the TCRdb table, and some are missing; sequencing was by immunoSEQ multiplex PCR. The sample includes some 83,000 clones, approximately 84% of them seen just once. The CDR3 has 15 amino acids. V lost 4 bases, J lost 4 bases, and 6 bases stayed unmatched. Germline loops: CDR1 SNHLY, CDR2 FYNNEI. The V gene is TRBV2, the J gene TRBJ2-5; 10 nucleotides match TRBD1. This clonotype was obtained from an adult with an advanced solid tumor such as melanoma, head and neck, liver or kidney cancer. This specimen was CD4+ or CD8+ T cells sorted from blood, taken in a trial of the OX40 agonist ivuxolimab. CDR3 protein: CASSARDRGGETQYF. The CDR3 region has the DNA TGTGCCAGCAGTGCCCGGGACAGGGGAGGAGAGACCCAGTACTTC.